Listed below are T cell receptor beta chains from one sample, sequenced in a study of vaccination effects on CD4 cells after COVID-19. TCRdb's table, derived via immunoSEQ multiplex PCR, lists solely in-frame clones and lacks some. The sample yields around 71,000 clones, approximately 79% seen once. The antigens these receptors bind are not known. The source was CD4+ T cells from PBMCs cultured with HCoV-OC43 spike peptides, collected before COVID-19 vaccination. Every receptor here comes from a human donor who received a COVID-19 vaccine. Each CDR3 is given with its conserved first and last residue. The D gene is left open where the match is weak. Clone size is stated in some rows and not others, as once, few, many or a class when expanded.

abundance	d_gene	j_gene	v_gene	CDR3nt	CDR3aa
-	-	TRBJ2-1	TRBV10-2	TGCGCCAGCAGTGAGATGGGGCAGGGGAAAGACAATGAGCAGTTCTTC	CASSEMGQGKDNEQFF
-	TRBD1	TRBJ2-1	TRBV7-8	TGTGCCAGCAGCGGAGGGACAGGCTCCTACAATGAGCAGTTCTTC	CASSGGTGSYNEQFF
few	TRBD1	TRBJ1-2	TRBV27	TGTGCCAGCCTACATTGGGGGACAGGGGGCAGGTATGGCTACACCTTC	CASLHWGTGGRYGYTF
few	-	TRBJ1-5	TRBV7-8	TGTGCCAGCAGCCCCCTCCCCGGGACACTTGGGAGCAATCAGCCCCAGCATTTT	CASSPLPGTLGSNQPQHF
-	TRBD2	TRBJ2-5	TRBV5-1	TGCGCCAGCAGCTTTATAGCGGGGGTTCAAGAGACCCAGTACTTC	CASSFIAGVQETQYF
-	-	TRBJ2-5	TRBV2	TGTGCCAGCAGTCCAAGACGACCGGGGGCCGTGGGGTCAAGGTTGGGCCAGTACTTC	CASSPRRPGAVGSRLGQYF
-	-	TRBJ1-4	TRBV27	TGTGCCAGCAGACCCACTTGGCAGACTAATGAAAAACTGTTTTTT	CASRPTWQTNEKLFF
few	TRBD1	TRBJ1-5	TRBV7-9	TGTGCCAGCAGTTTAAGGACAGGGGGGTATCAGCCCCAGCATTTT	CASSLRTGGYQPQHF
-	-	TRBJ1-1	TRBV6-5	TGTGCCAGCACACCTGCGACGTCGATCGGAGCTTTCTTT	CASTPATSIGAFF
few	TRBD1	TRBJ1-1	TRBV5-1	TGCGCCAGCAGCGAGAACAGGGGGATGAACACTGAAGCTTTCTTT	CASSENRGMNTEAFF
-	-	TRBJ1-4	TRBV6-4	TGTGCCACCATTCCAAACGTACAGCAGAATAATGAAAAACTGTTTTTT	CATIPNVQQNNEKLFF
-	-	TRBJ1-1	TRBV30	TGTGCCTGGAGGACTCTATTAGGTAGAACGAACACTGAAGCTTTCTTT	CAWRTLLGRTNTEAFF
-	-	TRBJ2-5	TRBV29-1	TGCAGCGTTGTAGGTCCCTCCCAGACCCAGTACTTC	CSVVGPSQTQYF
few	-	TRBJ1-4	TRBV30	TGTGCCTGGAGGAGAAATATGGGAGCAACTAATGAAAAACTGTTTTTT	CAWRRNMGATNEKLFF
-	-	TRBJ2-1	TRBV6-2/TRBV6-3	TGTGCCAGCAGTTATTCAGAGCCCTACAATGAGCAGTTCTTC	CASSYSEPYNEQFF
-	-	TRBJ1-5	TRBV6-2/TRBV6-3	TGTGCCAGCAGTCCCCGGAATCAGCCCCAGCATTTT	CASSPRNQPQHF
-	-	TRBJ2-2	TRBV6-2/TRBV6-3	TGTGCCAGCAGCCCTACCCAGGGAACCATCGGGGAGCTGTTTTTT	CASSPTQGTIGELFF
-	TRBD1	TRBJ2-5	TRBV7-3	TGTGCCAGCAGCTTAATACCGGACAGGGGAGGGGAGACCCAGTACTTC	CASSLIPDRGGETQYF
few	-	TRBJ1-2	TRBV5-1	TGCGCCAGCAGCCTATCGGGCCAGGCTGACATCGGCTACACCTTC	CASSLSGQADIGYTF
-	-	TRBJ1-2	TRBV6-5	TGTGCCAGCAGCGTGGGGGTGTATGGCTACACCTTC	CASSVGVYGYTF
-	TRBD2	TRBJ2-1	TRBV6-2/TRBV6-3	TGTGCCAGCAGCTCGGAGACTAGCGGGGGTAGGAATGAGCAGTTCTTC	CASSSETSGGRNEQFF
-	-	TRBJ2-2	TRBV6-6	TGTGCCAGCAGTTACCGCCGTGGCGGACCCGGGGAGCTGTTTTTT	CASSYRRGGPGELFF
few	TRBD1	TRBJ1-3	TRBV19	TGTGCCACTTGGACAGGGACCAGCTCTGGAAACACCATATATTTT	CATWTGTSSGNTIYF
-	TRBD2	TRBJ2-3	TRBV3-1/TRBV3-2	TGTGCCAGCAGCCAAGTCCGCGGGGGAATCACAGATACGCAGTATTTT	CASSQVRGGITDTQYF
few	-	TRBJ1-2	TRBV12-3/TRBV12-4	TGTGCCAGCAGTTTACGGGGCCACTATGGCTACACCTTC	CASSLRGHYGYTF
-	TRBD1	TRBJ2-5	TRBV29-1	TGCAGCGTTACCACAGGGGTGGAGACCCAGTACTTC	CSVTTGVETQYF
-	-	TRBJ1-5	TRBV6-6	TGTGCCAGCAGAGACATACGCAATCAGCCCCAGCATTTT	CASRDIRNQPQHF
-	TRBD1	TRBJ2-5	TRBV29-1	TGCAGCGTCCGGGACAGGGGAGAACAAGAGACCCAGTACTTC	CSVRDRGEQETQYF
few	-	TRBJ2-2	TRBV10-1	TGCGCCAGCAGCAGCGGCCCGAACACCGGGGAGCTGTTTTTT	CASSSGPNTGELFF
-	TRBD1	TRBJ2-5	TRBV2	TGTGCCAGCATCAGACAGGGTATCGAGACCCAGTACTTC	CASIRQGIETQYF
-	-	TRBJ2-5	TRBV11-2	TGTGCCAGCAGCCGGACAGTTGGCGAGACCCAGTACTTC	CASSRTVGETQYF
few	-	TRBJ1-3	TRBV5-1	TGCGCCAGCAGCCCCGGCGGCTCTGGAAACACCATATATTTT	CASSPGGSGNTIYF
-	-	TRBJ1-2	TRBV6-1	TGTGCCAGCACCCGGGGGAGCTATGGCTACACCTTC	CASTRGSYGYTF
-	-	TRBJ1-6	TRBV10-3	TGTGCCATCAAGGAGCAGAGCTCCTATAATTCACCCCTCCACTTT	CAIKEQSSYNSPLHF
-	-	TRBJ1-2	TRBV30	TGTGCCTGGAGTATAACCTATAACTATGGCTACACCTTC	CAWSITYNYGYTF
few	-	TRBJ1-1	TRBV5-1	TGCGCCAGCGGGCAGGGATTTAGTGACACTGAAGCTTTCTTT	CASGQGFSDTEAFF